This T cell receptor (beta chain) comes out of a study of T cells in Graves' hyperthyroidism and ophthalmopathy. The TCR beta CDR3 regions underwent amplification using RNA transcripts as the source. The HTBI primer set was used in a first-round RT-PCR of the TCR CDR3. TCRdb re-called the multiplex PCR reads with MiXCR, one entry per CDR3 protein. The sample lists approximately 640,000 distinct CDR3 sequences; 17% were seen once. Trimming cost V 7 bases and J 5 bases, with 14 bases left between them. The CDR3 contains 13 residues. The table lists this clonotype with many counts. Sequences were obtained from blood. This sequence originates from a man aged 50-60 years with Graves' hyperthyroidism. The chain uses TRBV12-3 or TRBV12-4 and TRBJ1-1; a possible D gene is TRBD1 (6 bases). CDR3 sequence: CASTLTGGTEAFF. The CDR3, as DNA: TGTGCCAGCACTTTGACAGGAGGGACTGAAGCTTTCTTT.